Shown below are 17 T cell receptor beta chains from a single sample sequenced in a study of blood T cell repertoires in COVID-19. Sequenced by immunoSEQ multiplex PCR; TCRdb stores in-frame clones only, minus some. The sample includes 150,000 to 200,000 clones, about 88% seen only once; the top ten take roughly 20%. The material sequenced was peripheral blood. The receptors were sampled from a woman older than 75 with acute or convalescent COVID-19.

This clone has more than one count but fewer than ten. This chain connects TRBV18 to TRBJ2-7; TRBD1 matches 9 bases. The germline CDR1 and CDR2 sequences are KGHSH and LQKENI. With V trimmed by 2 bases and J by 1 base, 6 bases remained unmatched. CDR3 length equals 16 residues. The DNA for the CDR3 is TGTGCCAGCTCACCAGGAATCGGACAGGGGTCCTACGAGCAGTACTTC. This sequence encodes CASSPGIGQGSYEQYF.

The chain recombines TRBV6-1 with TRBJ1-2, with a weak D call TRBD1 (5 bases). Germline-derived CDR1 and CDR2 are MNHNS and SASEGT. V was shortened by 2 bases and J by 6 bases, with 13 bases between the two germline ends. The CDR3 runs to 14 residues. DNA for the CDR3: TGTGCCAGCAGTGAAATGGAGGGGCGCGATGGCTACACCTTC. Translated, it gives CASSEMEGRDGYTF.

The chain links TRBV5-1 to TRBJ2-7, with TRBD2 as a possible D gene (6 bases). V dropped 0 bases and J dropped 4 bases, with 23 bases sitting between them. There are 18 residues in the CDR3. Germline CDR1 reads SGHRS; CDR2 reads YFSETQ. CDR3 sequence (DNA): TGCGCCAGCAGCTTGGGGTCTGGCTTTGGAGGGGCGACGTACGAGCAGTACTTC. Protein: CASSLGSGFGGATYEQYF.

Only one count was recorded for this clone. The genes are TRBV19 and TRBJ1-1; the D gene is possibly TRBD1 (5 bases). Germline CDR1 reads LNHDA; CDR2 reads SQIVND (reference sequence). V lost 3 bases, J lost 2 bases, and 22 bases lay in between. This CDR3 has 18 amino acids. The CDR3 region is CASSIIPPLAGLNTEAFF. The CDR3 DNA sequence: TGTGCCAGTAGTATCATCCCACCTCTGGCAGGGCTAAACACTGAAGCTTTCTTT.

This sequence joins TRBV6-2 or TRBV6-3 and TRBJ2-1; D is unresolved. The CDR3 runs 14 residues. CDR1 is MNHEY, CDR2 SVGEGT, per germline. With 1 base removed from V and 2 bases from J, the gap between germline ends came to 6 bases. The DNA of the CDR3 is TGTGCCAGCAGTTACTTGGGCCCCTACAATGAGCAGTTCTTC. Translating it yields CASSYLGPYNEQFF.

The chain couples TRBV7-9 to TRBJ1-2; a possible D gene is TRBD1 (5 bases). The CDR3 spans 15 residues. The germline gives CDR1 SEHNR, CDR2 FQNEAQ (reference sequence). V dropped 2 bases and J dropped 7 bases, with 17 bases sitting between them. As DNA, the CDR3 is TGTGCCAGCAGCTTAAAGGGGCAGGGAAGCTCTGGCTACACCTTC. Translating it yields CASSLKGQGSSGYTF. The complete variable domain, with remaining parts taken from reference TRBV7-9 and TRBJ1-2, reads DTGVSQNPRHKITKRGQNVTFRCDPISEHNRLYWYRQTLGQGPEFLTYFQNEAQLEKSRLLSDRFSAERPKGSFSTLEIQRTEQGDSAMYLCASSLKGQGSSGYTFGSGTRLTVV.

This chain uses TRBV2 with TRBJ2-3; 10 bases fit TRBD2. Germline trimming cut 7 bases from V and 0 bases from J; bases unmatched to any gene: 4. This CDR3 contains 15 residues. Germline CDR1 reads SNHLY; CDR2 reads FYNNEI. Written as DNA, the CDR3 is TGTGCCAGCATGGGGACTAGCGCTAGCACAGATACGCAGTATTTT. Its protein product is CASMGTSASTDTQYF.

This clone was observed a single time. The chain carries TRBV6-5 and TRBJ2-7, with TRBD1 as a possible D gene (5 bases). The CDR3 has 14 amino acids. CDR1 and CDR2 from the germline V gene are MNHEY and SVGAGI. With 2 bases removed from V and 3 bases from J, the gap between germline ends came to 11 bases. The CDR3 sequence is CASSYGPGHYEQYF. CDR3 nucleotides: TGTGCCAGCAGTTACGGCCCAGGGCACTACGAGCAGTACTTC.

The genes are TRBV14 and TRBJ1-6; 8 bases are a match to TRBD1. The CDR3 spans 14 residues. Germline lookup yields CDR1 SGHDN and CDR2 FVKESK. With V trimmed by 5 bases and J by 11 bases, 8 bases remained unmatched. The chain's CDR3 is CASSRDRGRTPLHF. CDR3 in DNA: TGTGCCAGCAGCAGAGACAGGGGCAGGACACCCCTCCACTTT.

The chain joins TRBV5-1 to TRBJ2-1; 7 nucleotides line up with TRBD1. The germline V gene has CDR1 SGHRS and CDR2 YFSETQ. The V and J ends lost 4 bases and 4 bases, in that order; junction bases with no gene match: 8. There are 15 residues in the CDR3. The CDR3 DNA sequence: TGCGCCAGCAGCATGTCAGGGGGATCATACAATGAGCAGTTCTTC. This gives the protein CASSMSGGSYNEQFF. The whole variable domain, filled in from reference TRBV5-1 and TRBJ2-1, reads KAGVTQTPRYLIKTRGQQVTLSCSPISGHRSVSWYQQTPGQGLQFLFEYFSETQRNKGNFPGRFSGRQFSNSRSEMNVSTLELGDSALYLCASSMSGGSYNEQFFGPGTRLTVL.

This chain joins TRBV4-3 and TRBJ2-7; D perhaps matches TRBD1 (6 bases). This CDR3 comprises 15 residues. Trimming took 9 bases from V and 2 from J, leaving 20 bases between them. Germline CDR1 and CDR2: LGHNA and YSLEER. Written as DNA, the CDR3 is TGCGCCAGTTCTAAAGTGATAGGGGGAACCTACGAGCAGTACTTC. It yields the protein CASSKVIGGTYEQYF.

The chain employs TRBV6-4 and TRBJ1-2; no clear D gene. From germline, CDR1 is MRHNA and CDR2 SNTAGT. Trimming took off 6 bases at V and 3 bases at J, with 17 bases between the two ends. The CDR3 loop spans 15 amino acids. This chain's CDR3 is CASRGWREEDYGYTF. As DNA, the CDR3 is TGTGCCAGCAGGGGCTGGAGGGAGGAGGACTATGGCTACACCTTC.

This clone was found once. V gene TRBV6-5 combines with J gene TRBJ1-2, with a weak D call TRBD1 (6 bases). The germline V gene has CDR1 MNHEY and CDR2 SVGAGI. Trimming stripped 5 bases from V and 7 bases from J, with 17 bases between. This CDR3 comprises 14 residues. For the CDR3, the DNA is TGTGCCAGCAGTCGCCAGGTGGGGGCTGGTGGCTACACCTTC. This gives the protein CASSRQVGAGGYTF.

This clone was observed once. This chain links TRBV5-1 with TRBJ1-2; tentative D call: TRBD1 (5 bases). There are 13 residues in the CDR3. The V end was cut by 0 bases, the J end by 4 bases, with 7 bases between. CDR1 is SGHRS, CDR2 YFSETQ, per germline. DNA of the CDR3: TGCGCCAGCAGCTTGGGACAGTCCTATGGCTACACCTTC. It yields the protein CASSLGQSYGYTF.

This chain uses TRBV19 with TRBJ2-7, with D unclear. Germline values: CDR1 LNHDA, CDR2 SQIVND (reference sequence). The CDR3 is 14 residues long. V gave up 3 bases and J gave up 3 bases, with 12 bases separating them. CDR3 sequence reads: CASSIGRFNYEQYF. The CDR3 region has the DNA TGTGCCAGTAGTATCGGCAGGTTTAACTACGAGCAGTACTTC.

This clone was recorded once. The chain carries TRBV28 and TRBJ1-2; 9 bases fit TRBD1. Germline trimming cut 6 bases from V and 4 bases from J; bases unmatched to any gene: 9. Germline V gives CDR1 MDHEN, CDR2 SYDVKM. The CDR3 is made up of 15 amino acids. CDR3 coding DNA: TGTGCCAGCAGCCGCCGGGACAGGGACTTCTATGGCTACACCTTC. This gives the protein CASSRRDRDFYGYTF.

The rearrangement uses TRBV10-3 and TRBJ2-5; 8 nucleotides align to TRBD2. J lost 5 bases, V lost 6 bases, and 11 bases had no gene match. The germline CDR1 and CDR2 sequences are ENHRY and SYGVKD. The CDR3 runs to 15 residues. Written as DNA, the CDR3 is TGTGCCATCAGACCGACGCGGGGGGCGCGGGAGACCCAGTACTTC. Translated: CAIRPTRGARETQYF.